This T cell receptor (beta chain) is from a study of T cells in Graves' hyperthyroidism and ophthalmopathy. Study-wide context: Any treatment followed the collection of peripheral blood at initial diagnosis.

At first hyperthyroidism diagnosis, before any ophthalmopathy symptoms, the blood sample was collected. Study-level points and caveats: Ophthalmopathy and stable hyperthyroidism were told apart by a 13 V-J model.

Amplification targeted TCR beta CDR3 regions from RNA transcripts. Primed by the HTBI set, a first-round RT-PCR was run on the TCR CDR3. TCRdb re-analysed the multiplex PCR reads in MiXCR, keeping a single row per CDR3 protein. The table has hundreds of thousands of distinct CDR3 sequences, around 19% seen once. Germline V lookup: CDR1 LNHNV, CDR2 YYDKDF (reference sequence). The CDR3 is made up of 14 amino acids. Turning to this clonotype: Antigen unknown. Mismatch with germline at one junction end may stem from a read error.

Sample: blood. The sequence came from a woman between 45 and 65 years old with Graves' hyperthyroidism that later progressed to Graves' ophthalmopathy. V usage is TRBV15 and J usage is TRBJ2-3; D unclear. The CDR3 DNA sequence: TGTCCCACCAGCAGAGATCAACGCCCAGATACGCAGTATTTT. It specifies CPTSRDQRPDTQYF. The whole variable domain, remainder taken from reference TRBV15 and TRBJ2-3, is DAMVIQNPRYQVTQFGKPVTLSCSQTLNHNVMYWYQQKSSQAPKLLFHYYDKDFNNEADTPDNFQSRRPNTSFCFLDIRSPGLGDTAMYLCPTSRDQRPDTQYFGPGTRLTVL.